This TCR beta chain comes out of a study of blood T cells in healthy people across ages. It was with a sample-barcoded 5' primer and a J-beta primer mix that a second PCR of about 6 to 12 cycles was run. Each TCR beta cDNA got a 12-nucleotide random molecular identifier. CDR3-containing paired-end reads numbered at least 3 million in each sample. TCRdb re-analysed the 5' RACE reads in MiXCR, keeping a single row per CDR3 protein. Counted here are about 600,000 distinct CDR3 sequences, roughly 48% occurring once; the ten biggest clones make up around 25%. CDR3 length equals 15 residues. The germline V gene encodes CDR1 SGHRS and CDR2 YFSETQ. The V gene lost 0 bases and the J gene lost 3 bases, with 11 bases spanning the gap. In terms of origin and age, donors were healthy Caucasian individuals from Russia aged roughly 6 to 100. Study-wide results and limits: Among T cells, TCR beta diversity per million cells dropped roughly linearly as age rose.

Regarding this clonotype: The target antigen is unknown.

The origin of this receptor is a man older than 75 in good health. This chain joins TRBV5-1 and TRBJ2-3, with D tentatively TRBD1 (7 bases). The specimen sequenced was blood. The CDR3: CASSLVADRTDTQYF. In DNA form, the CDR3 reads TGCGCCAGCAGCTTGGTAGCGGACAGGACAGATACGCAGTATTTT. The entire variable domain, with the rest obtained from reference TRBV5-1 and TRBJ2-3, is as follows: KAGVTQTPRYLIKTRGQQVTLSCSPISGHRSVSWYQQTPGQGLQFLFEYFSETQRNKGNFPGRFSGRQFSNSRSEMNVSTLELGDSALYLCASSLVADRTDTQYFGPGTRLTVL.